This T cell receptor (beta chain) originates from a study of control samples from healthy donors and cancer patients. The CDR3 loop spans 12 amino acids. Trimming left V 5 bases short and J 4 bases short, with 8 bases between. The germline V gene encodes CDR1 MNHEY and CDR2 SVGAGI. Assay: immunoSEQ multiplex PCR; the TCRdb copy retains only in-frame clones and omits some. The sample has over 150,000 clones, 96% seen once. The chain employs TRBV6-5 and TRBJ2-5; maybe TRBD1 (5 bases). The sequence came from a woman under 40 in good health. Sequencing was carried out using blood. This CDR3 is CASSRTRETQYF. In DNA form, the CDR3 reads TGTGCCAGCAGTCGGACAAGAGAGACCCAGTACTTC.